These 10 T cell receptor beta chains share one sample of origin, sequenced in a study of T cell responses to AZD1222 COVID-19 vaccine. Assay used: immunoSEQ multiplex PCR; TCRdb lists only in-frame clones, some missing. The data contain about 87,000 clones, 90% of them singletons. The specimen comprised peripheral blood, sampled on day 0 of AZD1222 vaccination. All receptors come from an adult in good health.

This clone was counted a single time. The chain recombines TRBV4-1 with TRBJ1-2; TRBD1 is a possible D gene (5 bases). Trimming shortened V by 2 bases and J by 4 bases, and 14 bases separated the two germline ends. Germline assignment: CDR1 MGHRA and CDR2 YSYEKL. The CDR3 is 15 residues long. This CDR3 reads CASSQNPGESYGYTF. The DNA of the CDR3 is TGCGCCAGCAGCCAAAACCCGGGGGAATCCTATGGCTACACCTTC.

The chain couples TRBV24-1 to TRBJ2-3; D possibly corresponds to TRBD2 (5 bases). The CDR3 is 18 amino acids. Trimming took 5 bases from V and 2 from J, leaving 22 bases between them. CDR1 and CDR2 from the germline V gene are KGHDR and SFDVKD. The CDR3 DNA is TGTGCCACCAGTGGACGCCTCCTGGGAGTCCTCGACACAGATACGCAGTATTTT. Its protein is CATSGRLLGVLDTDTQYF.

The CDR3 here is CASSPQGAGGMDTQYF. The CDR3 DNA reads TGTGCCAGCAGCCCCCAGGGAGCGGGGGGGATGGATACGCAGTATTTT. The rearrangement links TRBV11-3 to TRBJ2-3; TRBD2 matches at 10 bases. The CDR3 has 16 amino acids. With 5 bases clipped from V and 6 bases from J, the junction kept 11 bases outside the gene matches. Germline-derived CDR1 and CDR2 are SGHNT and YENEEA.

A few counts support this clone. The chain employs TRBV9 and TRBJ1-1, with no clear D. Trimming removed 4 bases from V and 4 bases from J, with 8 bases in between. The CDR3 extends over 12 amino acids. The V gene's germline CDR1 is SGDLS and CDR2 YYNGEE. In nucleotides, the CDR3 is TGTGCCAGCAGCCTACATGGCACTGAAGCTTTCTTT. This sequence encodes CASSLHGTEAFF.

The gene calls are TRBV27 and TRBJ1-1, with a tentative D call TRBD1 (5 bases). CDR1 MNHEY and CDR2 SMNVEV come from the germline V gene (reference sequence). V lost 6 bases and J lost 0, with 8 bases in between. CDR3 length: 13 amino acids. The CDR3 region is CASRRDLNTEAFF. The CDR3 bases are TGTGCCAGCAGACGGGACCTGAACACTGAAGCTTTCTTT.

The rearrangement joins TRBV11-2 to TRBJ2-1, with 9 bases fitting TRBD2. CDR3 length equals 17 residues. V lost 2 bases and J lost 7; bases outside the gene matches: 12. Germline V gives CDR1 SGHAT, CDR2 FQNNGV. The CDR3 DNA follows: TGTGCCAGCAGCTTATTTAGGCTAGCGGGGCCCGGTAATGAGCAGTTCTTC. Translated: CASSLFRLAGPGNEQFF.

The rearrangement links TRBV3-1 (or the pseudogene TRBV3-2) to TRBJ2-2; the match to TRBD2 covers 9 bases. The germline gives CDR1 LGHDT, CDR2 YNNKEL (reference sequence). V shed 3 bases, J shed 6 bases, and the junction held 5 bases outside the gene matches. The CDR3 covers 15 residues. CDR3 bases: TGTGCCAGCAGCCAGCGGGGGGGCCGTGCCGGGGAGCTGTTTTTT. Its translation: CASSQRGGRAGELFF.

This clone was seen only a few times. The CDR3 nucleotides read TGTGCCAGCAGTCCCTCCGGCGGGCCCCATGGCTACACCTTC. Protein: CASSPSGGPHGYTF. The chain employs TRBV27 and TRBJ1-2; D not certain. The V gene lost 5 bases and the J gene lost 6 bases, with 16 bases spanning the gap. CDR3 length: 14 residues. Germline V lookup: CDR1 MNHEY, CDR2 SMNVEV (reference sequence).

The chain joins TRBV29-1 to TRBJ1-4; D remains unclear. CDR3 length equals 11 residues. Germline values: CDR1 SQVTM, CDR2 ANQGSEA. Deletions cut 7 bases from V and 5 bases from J, with 8 bases between. The CDR3 DNA is TGCAGCGGGTACCGAAATGAAAAACTGTTTTTT. It specifies CSGYRNEKLFF.

CDR3 DNA: TGTGCCAGCAGCCAACCGTGGGGGGCCTACGAGCAGTACTTC. Translated, it gives CASSQPWGAYEQYF. The chain carries TRBV7-2 and TRBJ2-7; tentatively, D is TRBD2 (6 bases). The V end lost 5 bases, the J end lost 2 bases, and 13 bases lay between the germline ends. Germline values: CDR1 SGHTA, CDR2 FQGNSA. CDR3 length: 14 residues.